Listed here are 3 T cell receptor beta chains from one sample, sequenced in a study of Graves' ophthalmopathy and Graves' hyperthyroidism. Amplification targeted the TCR beta CDR3 regions, with RNA transcripts as the source material. HTBI primers served in a first-round RT-PCR, which a second-round multiplex PCR followed. From the multiplex PCR reads, TCRdb called clonotypes with MiXCR, one entry per CDR3 protein. In the table there are about 1.2 million distinct CDR3 sequences, 35% to 45% of which are singletons. The sequencing sample was made of peripheral blood or thyroid tissue (not recorded which). The origin of the receptors is an adult man with Graves' hyperthyroidism.

This rearrangement joins TRBV7-6 to TRBJ2-5, with 12 bases that match TRBD1. Looked up from germline, CDR1 is SGHVS and CDR2 is FNYEAQ. This CDR3 is built from 17 residues. Trimming at V came to 3 bases and at J to 0 bases, leaving 5 bases not matched to a gene. The CDR3 region has the DNA TGTGCCAGCAGCTTGGGACAGGGGGCTCGAGACCAAGAGACCCAGTACTTC. It specifies CASSLGQGARDQETQYF.

In this sample, this clonotype turned up many times. This chain connects TRBV20-1 to TRBJ2-2; no firm D call. This CDR3 is built from 14 residues. Trimming took off 1 base at V and 3 bases at J, with 9 bases between the two ends. Germline values: CDR1 DFQATT, CDR2 SNEGSKA (reference sequence). CDR3 in DNA: TGCAGTGCTAGAGTAAGGATCTACACCGGGGAGCTGTTTTTT. Translation gives CSARVRIYTGELFF.

There are many counts of this clonotype. The V and J genes are TRBV7-8 and TRBJ2-6; 8 bases are shared with TRBD1. CDR3 length: 21 residues. The germline gives CDR1 SGHVS, CDR2 FQNEAQ. The ends lost 3 bases at V and 5 bases at J; junction bases unmatched: 21. CDR3 sequence reads: CASSLLRQGLSDRLRANVLTF. CDR3 DNA: TGTGCCAGCAGCTTGCTTAGACAGGGGCTCTCGGACCGACTGAGGGCCAACGTCCTGACTTTC.